Listed below are T cell receptor beta chains from one sample, sequenced in a study of Tregs in tolerant kidney transplant recipients. Sequenced by immunoSEQ multiplex PCR; TCRdb stores in-frame clones only, minus some. Of nearly 95,000 clones in the sample, 93% were seen once. Sequenced here: CD4+ T cells from blood, sampled before the transplant. The receptors derive from a human donor who received a combined kidney and bone marrow transplant. CDR3s include the opening cysteine and the closing phenylalanine or tryptophan. The D gene is left open where the match is weak.

V	J	D	CDR3	DNA
TRBV9	TRBJ2-4	NA	CASSPSPGDSIQYF	TGTGCCAGCAGCCCTTCACCCGGGGACTCCATTCAGTACTTC
TRBV7-3	TRBJ2-3	TRBD1	CASSNLRTGGTDTQYF	TGTGCCAGCAGCAACCTCCGGACAGGCGGCACAGATACGCAGTATTTT
TRBV10-1	TRBJ1-4	TRBD1	CASSDVGTDNEKLFF	TGCGCCAGCAGTGACGTTGGGACAGATAATGAAAAACTGTTTTTT
TRBV6-6	TRBJ2-1	NA	CASSYSKAGDEQFF	TGTGCCAGCAGTTACTCGAAGGCGGGTGATGAGCAGTTCTTC
TRBV7-2	TRBJ1-5	TRBD1	CASRQTGPNQPQHF	TGTGCCAGCAGACAGACAGGGCCGAATCAGCCCCAGCATTTT
TRBV6-4	TRBJ2-1	NA	CASSDQGNEQFF	TGTGCCAGCAGTGACCAGGGAAATGAGCAGTTCTTC
TRBV4-1	TRBJ2-7	NA	CASSQELAFTYEQYF	TGCGCCAGCAGCCAAGAACTAGCCTTTACCTACGAGCAGTACTTC
TRBV4-1	TRBJ1-6	NA	CASSQVRGGSYNSPLHF	TGCGCCAGCAGCCAAGTAAGGGGAGGTTCCTATAATTCCCCCCTCCACTTT
TRBV19	TRBJ1-2	NA	CASSKLGEWDGYTF	TGTGCCAGTAGTAAACTTGGGGAGTGGGATGGCTACACCTTC
TRBV2	TRBJ2-2	TRBD2	CASLKQLGLAGNTGELFF	TGTGCCAGCCTAAAACAGCTGGGACTAGCGGGTAACACCGGGGAGCTGTTTTTT